The clone carrying this TCR beta chain was recorded only once. Its target is not known. Germline-derived CDR1 and CDR2 are SGHTA and FQGNSA. This CDR3 has 15 amino acids. Trimming removed 5 bases from V and 3 bases from J, with 14 bases in between. The source of the sample is a study of post-analysis software for immune sequencing data. Study findings and constraints: TRBV5-6, TRBV5-1 and TRBV20-1 were among roughly 5 TRBV segments more frequent in patients than controls.

Researchers reported that TCR beta cDNA libraries carried unique molecular identifiers. In TCRdb, the PCR reads were re-called with MiXCR into one record per CDR3 protein. The table includes approximately 770,000 distinct CDR3 sequences, about 45% detected once. This sequence originates from a girl aged 5-17 years with multiple sclerosis. The J gene is TRBJ2-1, the V gene TRBV7-2; D is uncertain. The material sequenced was blood. CDR3 amino acids: CASSLTMGHYNEQFF. The CDR3 DNA follows: TGTGCCAGCAGCCTAACCATGGGTCACTACAATGAGCAGTTCTTC.